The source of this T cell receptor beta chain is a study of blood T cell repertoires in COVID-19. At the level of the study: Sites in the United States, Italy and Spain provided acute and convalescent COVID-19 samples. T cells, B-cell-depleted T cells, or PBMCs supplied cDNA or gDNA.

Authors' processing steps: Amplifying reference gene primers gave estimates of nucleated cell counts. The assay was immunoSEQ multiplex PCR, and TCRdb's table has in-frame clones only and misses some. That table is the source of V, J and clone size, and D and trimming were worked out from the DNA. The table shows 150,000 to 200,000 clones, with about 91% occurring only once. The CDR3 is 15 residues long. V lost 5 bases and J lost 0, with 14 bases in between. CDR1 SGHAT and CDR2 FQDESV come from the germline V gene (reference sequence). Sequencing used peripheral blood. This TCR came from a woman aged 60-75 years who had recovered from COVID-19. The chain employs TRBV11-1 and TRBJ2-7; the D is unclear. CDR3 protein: CASSPIVAVSYEQYF. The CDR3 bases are TGTGCCAGCAGCCCCATTGTTGCGGTCTCCTACGAGCAGTACTTC.